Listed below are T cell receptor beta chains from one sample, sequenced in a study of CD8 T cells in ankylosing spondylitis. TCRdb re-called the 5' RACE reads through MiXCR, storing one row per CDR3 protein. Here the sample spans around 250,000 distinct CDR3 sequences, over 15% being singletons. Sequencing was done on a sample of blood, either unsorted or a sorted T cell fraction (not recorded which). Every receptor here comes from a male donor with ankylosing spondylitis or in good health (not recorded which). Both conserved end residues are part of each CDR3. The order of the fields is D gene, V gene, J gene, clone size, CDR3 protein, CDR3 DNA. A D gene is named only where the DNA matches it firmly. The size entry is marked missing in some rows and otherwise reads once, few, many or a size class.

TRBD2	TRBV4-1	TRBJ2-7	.	CASSQESRAGLYEQYF	TGCGCCAGCAGCCAAGAGAGTCGAGCGGGACTCTACGAGCAGTACTTC
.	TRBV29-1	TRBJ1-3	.	CSVDAGSGNTIYF	TGCAGCGTTGATGCAGGGAGTGGAAACACCATATATTTT
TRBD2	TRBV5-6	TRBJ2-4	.	CASSSSSSGNLVNIQYF	TGTGCCAGCAGCTCGAGTTCTAGCGGGAATTTGGTAAACATTCAGTACTTC
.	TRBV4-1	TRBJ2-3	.	CASSHRLSTSTDTQYF	TGCGCCAGCAGCCATAGGCTCTCCACTAGCACAGATACGCAGTATTTT
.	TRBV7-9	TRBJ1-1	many	CASSLDDLNTEAFF	TGTGCCAGCAGCTTAGATGACCTGAACACTGAAGCTTTCTTT
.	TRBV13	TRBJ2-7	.	CASSSGTPSYEQYF	TGTGCCAGCAGCTCCGGGACTCCCTCCTACGAGCAGTACTTC
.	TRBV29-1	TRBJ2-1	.	CSVEDPGGASFYNEQFF	TGCAGCGTTGAAGATCCTGGGGGGGCTAGTTTCTACAATGAGCAGTTCTTC
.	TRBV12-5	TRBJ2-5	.	CASGLGYQETQYF	TGTGCTAGTGGTCTTGGCTACCAAGAGACCCAGTACTTC
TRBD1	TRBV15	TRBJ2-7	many	CATSSLRDRGDEQYF	TGTGCCACCAGCAGTCTCCGGGACAGGGGTGACGAGCAGTACTTC
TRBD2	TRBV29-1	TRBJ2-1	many	CSVEDPGATSGRIFSYNEQFF	TGCAGCGTTGAAGATCCGGGGGCGACTAGCGGGAGAATCTTCTCCTACAATGAGCAGTTCTTC
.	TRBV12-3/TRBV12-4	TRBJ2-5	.	CASSLPLDQETQYF	TGTGCCAGCAGTTTACCTCTAGACCAAGAGACCCAGTACTTC
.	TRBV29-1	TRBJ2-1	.	CSVEGVRGSIYNEQFF	TGCAGCGTTGAAGGGGTGCGGGGTTCGATCTACAATGAGCAGTTCTTC
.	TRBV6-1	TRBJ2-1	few	CASRKNRAFFHEQFF	TGTGCCAGCAGGAAAAACAGGGCGTTTTTCCATGAGCAGTTCTTC
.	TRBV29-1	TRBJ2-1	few	CSVVGAGPYNEQFF	TGCAGCGTGGTTGGGGCGGGCCCCTACAATGAGCAGTTCTTC
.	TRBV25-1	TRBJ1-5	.	CASSPGGWSGNQPQHF	TGTGCCAGCAGTCCGGGGGGCTGGAGTGGCAATCAGCCCCAGCATTTT
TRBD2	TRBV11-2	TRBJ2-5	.	CASSPLAGDQETQYF	TGTGCCAGCAGCCCTCTAGCGGGAGATCAGGAGACCCAGTACTTC
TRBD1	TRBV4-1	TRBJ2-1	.	CASSLLTGEAARVYNEQFF	TGCGCCAGCAGCCTTTTAACAGGGGAAGCGGCTAGAGTTTACAATGAGCAGTTCTTC
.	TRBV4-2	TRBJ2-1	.	CASSQAPGDGRNDEQFF	TGTGCCAGCAGCCAAGCCCCCGGGGACGGGAGAAACGATGAGCAGTTCTTC
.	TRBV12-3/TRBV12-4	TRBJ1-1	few	CASSPREVNTEAFF	TGTGCCAGCAGTCCCCGGGAGGTAAACACTGAAGCTTTCTTT
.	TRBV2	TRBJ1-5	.	CASSGIRGQVDQPQHF	TGTGCCAGCAGTGGCATACGGGGTCAAGTCGATCAGCCCCAGCATTTT
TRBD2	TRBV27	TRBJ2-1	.	CASSLGGGLAGEEGVYNEQFF	TGTGCCAGCAGTTTAGGGGGGGGACTAGCGGGAGAGGAGGGGGTTTACAATGAGCAGTTCTTC
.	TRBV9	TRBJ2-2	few	CASSVLTGELFF	TGTGCCAGCAGCGTACTCACCGGGGAGCTGTTTTTT
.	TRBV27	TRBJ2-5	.	CASRDYQETQYF	TGTGCCAGCAGGGATTACCAAGAGACCCAGTACTTC
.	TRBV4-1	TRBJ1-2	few	CASSQEATWQGGSNYGYTF	TGCGCCAGCAGCCAAGAAGCCACATGGCAAGGAGGCAGTAACTATGGCTACACCTTC
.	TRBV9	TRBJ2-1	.	CASSVKGRRNNEQFF	TGTGCCAGCAGCGTAAAGGGGCGCCGGAACAATGAGCAGTTCTTC
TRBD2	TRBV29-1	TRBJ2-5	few	CSVEDGLAGGPEETQYF	TGCAGCGTTGAAGACGGACTAGCGGGAGGGCCCGAAGAGACCCAGTACTTC
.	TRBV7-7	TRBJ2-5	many	CASSLVKGSVGETQYF	TGTGCTAGCAGCTTGGTAAAGGGAAGTGTAGGAGAGACCCAGTACTTC
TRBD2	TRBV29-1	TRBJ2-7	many	CSVESGTTSGRMAYEQYF	TGCAGCGTTGAGTCAGGGACGACTAGCGGGAGAATGGCCTACGAGCAGTACTTC
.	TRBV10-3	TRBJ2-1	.	CAISEGLRGEQFF	TGTGCCATCAGTGAGGGACTCCGGGGCGAGCAGTTCTTC
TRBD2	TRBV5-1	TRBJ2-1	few	CASSLGRTSDHSYNEQFF	TGCGCCAGCAGCTTGGGTCGGACTAGCGACCACTCCTACAATGAGCAGTTCTTC
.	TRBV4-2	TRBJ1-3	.	CASSPPSSGNTIYF	TGTGCCAGCAGCCCTCCGAGCTCTGGAAACACCATATATTTT
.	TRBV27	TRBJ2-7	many	CASSSGLFYEQYF	TGTGCCAGCAGTTCGGGGCTCTTCTACGAGCAGTACTTC
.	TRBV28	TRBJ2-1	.	CASSFFSERSSYNEQFF	TGTGCCAGCAGTTTTTTTTCTGAGCGAAGCTCCTACAATGAGCAGTTCTTC
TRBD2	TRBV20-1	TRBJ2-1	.	CSARDGTSGINEQFF	TGCAGTGCTAGAGACGGGACTAGCGGGATCAATGAGCAGTTCTTC
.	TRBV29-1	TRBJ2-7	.	CSVVRGTSYEQYF	TGCAGCGTTGTGAGGGGGACCTCCTACGAGCAGTACTTC
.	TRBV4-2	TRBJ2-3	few	CASSQTLLADFADTQYF	TGTGCCAGCAGCCAAACCCTCCTGGCGGATTTCGCAGATACGCAGTATTTT
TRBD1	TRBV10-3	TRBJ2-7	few	CAISGNGQGQTYEQYF	TGTGCCATCAGTGGGAATGGACAGGGACAAACCTACGAGCAGTACTTC
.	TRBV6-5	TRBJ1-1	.	CASSYAGTEAFF	TGTGCCAGCAGTTACGCGGGCACTGAAGCTTTCTTT
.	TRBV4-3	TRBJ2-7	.	CASSQASRYEQYF	TGCGCCAGCAGCCAAGCCTCCAGATACGAGCAGTACTTC
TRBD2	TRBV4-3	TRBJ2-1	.	CASSQGTSGITSYNEQFF	TGCGCCAGCAGCCAAGGTACTAGCGGTATAACCTCCTACAATGAGCAGTTCTTC
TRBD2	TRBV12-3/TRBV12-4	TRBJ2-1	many	CASSPGLAGYEQFF	TGTGCCAGCAGCCCGGGACTAGCGGGATATGAGCAGTTCTTC
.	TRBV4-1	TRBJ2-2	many	CASNGGTAALGWELFF	TGCGCCAGCAATGGGGGGACGGCGGCATTGGGTTGGGAGCTGTTTTTT
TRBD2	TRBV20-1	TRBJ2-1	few	CSARAPSGRIPYNEQFF	TGCAGTGCTAGAGCTCCTAGCGGGAGGATCCCTTACAATGAGCAGTTCTTC
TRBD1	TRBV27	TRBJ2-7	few	CASSFEGALSYEQYF	TGTGCCAGCAGTTTTGAGGGGGCCCTCTCCTACGAGCAGTACTTC
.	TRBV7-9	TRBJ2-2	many	CASSLEYGELFF	TGTGCCAGCAGCTTGGAGTACGGGGAGCTGTTTTTT
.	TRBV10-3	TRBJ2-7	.	CAISEGQSSYEQYF	TGTGCCATCAGTGAGGGCCAGAGCTCCTACGAGCAGTACTTC
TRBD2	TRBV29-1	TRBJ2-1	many	CSVLGGRFEQFF	TGCAGCGTTCTTGGCGGGAGGTTTGAGCAGTTCTTC
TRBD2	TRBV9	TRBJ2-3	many	CASSVGLAGVTDTQYF	TGTGCCAGCAGCGTAGGTCTAGCGGGAGTCACAGATACGCAGTATTTT
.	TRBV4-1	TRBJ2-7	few	CASSQARRVSYEQYF	TGCGCCAGCAGCCAGGCGCGTCGGGTTTCCTACGAGCAGTACTTC
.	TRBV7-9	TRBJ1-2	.	CASSWGNGNSYGYTF	TGTGCCAGCAGCTGGGGGAACGGGAACAGCTATGGCTACACCTTC
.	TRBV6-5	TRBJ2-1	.	CASSAPGNEQFF	TGTGCCAGCAGTGCTCCGGGAAATGAGCAGTTCTTC
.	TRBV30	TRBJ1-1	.	CACWTVNTEAFF	TGTGCCTGTTGGACGGTGAACACTGAAGCTTTCTTT
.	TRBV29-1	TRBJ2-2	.	CSVEGQGGNTGELFF	TGCAGCGTTGAAGGACAGGGAGGGAACACCGGGGAGCTGTTTTTT